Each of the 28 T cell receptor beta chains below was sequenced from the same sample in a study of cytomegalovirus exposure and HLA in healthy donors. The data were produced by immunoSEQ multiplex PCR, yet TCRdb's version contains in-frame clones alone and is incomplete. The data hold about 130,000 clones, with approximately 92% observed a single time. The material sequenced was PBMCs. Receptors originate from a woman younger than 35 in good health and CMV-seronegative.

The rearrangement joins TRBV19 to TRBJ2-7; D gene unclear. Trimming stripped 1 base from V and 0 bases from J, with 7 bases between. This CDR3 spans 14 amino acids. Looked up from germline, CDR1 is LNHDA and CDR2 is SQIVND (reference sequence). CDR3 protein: CASSIGQFSYEQYF. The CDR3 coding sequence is TGTGCCAGTAGTATAGGTCAGTTCTCCTACGAGCAGTACTTC.

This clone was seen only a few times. The CDR3 nucleotides are TGTGCCAGCGGAACGGACAGGGGTTCTGGCTACACCTTC. Translated: CASGTDRGSGYTF. The V gene is TRBV7-2, the J gene TRBJ1-2; 9 positions agree with TRBD1. The CDR3 has 13 amino acids. Germline CDR1 reads SGHTA; CDR2 reads FQGNSA. V shed 8 bases, J shed 7 bases, and the junction held 8 bases outside the gene matches.

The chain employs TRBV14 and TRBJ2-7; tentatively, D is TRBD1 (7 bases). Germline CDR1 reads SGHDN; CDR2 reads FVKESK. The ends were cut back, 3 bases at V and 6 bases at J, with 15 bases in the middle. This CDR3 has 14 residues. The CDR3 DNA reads TGTGCCAGCAGCCAGGCGCGTCAGGGGGGCGAGCAGTACTTC. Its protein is CASSQARQGGEQYF.

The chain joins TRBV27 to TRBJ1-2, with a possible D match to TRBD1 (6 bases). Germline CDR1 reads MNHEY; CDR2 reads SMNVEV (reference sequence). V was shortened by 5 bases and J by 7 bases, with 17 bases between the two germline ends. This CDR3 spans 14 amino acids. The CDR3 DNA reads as TGTGCCAGCAGTCCCGCCGGGGGGCATTCTGGCTACACCTTC. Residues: CASSPAGGHSGYTF.

CDR3 sequence reads: CASSSPGTVDEKLFF. For the CDR3, the DNA is TGTGCCAGCAGTTCTCCCGGGACAGTGGATGAAAAACTGTTTTTT. This rearrangement joins TRBV6-1 to TRBJ1-4, with 7 bases matching TRBD1. The germline V gene has CDR1 MNHNS and CDR2 SASEGT. The CDR3 consists of 15 residues. Trimming at V came to 5 bases and at J to 6 bases, leaving 9 bases not matched to a gene.

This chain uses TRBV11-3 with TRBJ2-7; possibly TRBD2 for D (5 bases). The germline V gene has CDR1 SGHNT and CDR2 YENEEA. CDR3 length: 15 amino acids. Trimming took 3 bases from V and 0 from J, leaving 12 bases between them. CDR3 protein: CASSLGAEASYEQYF. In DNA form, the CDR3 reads TGTGCCAGCAGCTTGGGAGCGGAGGCCTCCTACGAGCAGTACTTC.

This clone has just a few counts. The CDR3 sequence: CASSFVSNRGPQHF. CDR3 bases: TGTGCCAGCAGTTTCGTCAGCAACCGGGGGCCCCAGCATTTT. The V call is TRBV27, the J call TRBJ1-5; D is ambiguous. The CDR3 runs 14 residues. V was pared by 3 bases and J by 9 bases, with 15 bases between. Germline V gene sequence: CDR1 MNHEY, CDR2 SMNVEV (reference sequence).

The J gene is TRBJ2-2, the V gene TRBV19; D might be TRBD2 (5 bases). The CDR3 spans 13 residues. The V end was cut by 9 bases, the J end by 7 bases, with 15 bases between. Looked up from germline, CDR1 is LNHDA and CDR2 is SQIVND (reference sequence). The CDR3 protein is CASNRLGDGELFF. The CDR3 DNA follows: TGTGCCAGCAACCGCCTCGGGGACGGGGAGCTGTTTTTT. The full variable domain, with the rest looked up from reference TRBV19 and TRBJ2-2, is DGGITQSPKYLFRKEGQNVTLSCEQNLNHDAMYWYRQDPGQGLRLIYYSQIVNDFQKGDIAEGYSVSREKKESFPLTVTSAQKNPTAFYLCASNRLGDGELFFGEGSRLTVL.

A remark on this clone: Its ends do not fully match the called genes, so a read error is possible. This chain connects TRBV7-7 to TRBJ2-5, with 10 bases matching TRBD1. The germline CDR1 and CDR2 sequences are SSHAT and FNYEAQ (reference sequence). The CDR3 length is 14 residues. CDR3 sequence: CASSATGGWETQYF. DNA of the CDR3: TGTGCTAGCAGCGCGACAGGGGGCTGGGAGACCCAGTACTTC.

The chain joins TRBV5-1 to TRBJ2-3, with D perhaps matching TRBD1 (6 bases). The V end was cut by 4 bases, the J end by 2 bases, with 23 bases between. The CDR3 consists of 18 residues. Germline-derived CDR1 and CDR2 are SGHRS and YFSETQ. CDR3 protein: CASSRYQQGQYVTDTQYF. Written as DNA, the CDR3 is TGCGCCAGCAGCCGTTACCAACAAGGACAGTATGTCACAGATACGCAGTATTTT.

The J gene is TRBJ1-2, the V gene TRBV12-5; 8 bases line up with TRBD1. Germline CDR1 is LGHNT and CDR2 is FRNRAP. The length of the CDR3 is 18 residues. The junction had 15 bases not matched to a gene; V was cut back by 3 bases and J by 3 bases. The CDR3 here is CASGFIIDWTGSYYGYTF. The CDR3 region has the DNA TGTGCTAGTGGTTTTATTATCGATTGGACAGGGTCATACTATGGCTACACCTTC.

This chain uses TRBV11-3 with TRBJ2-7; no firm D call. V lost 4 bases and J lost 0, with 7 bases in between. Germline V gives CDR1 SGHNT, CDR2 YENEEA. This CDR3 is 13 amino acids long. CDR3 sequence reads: CASSSADSYEQYF. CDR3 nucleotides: TGTGCCAGCAGCTCTGCGGACTCCTACGAGCAGTACTTC.

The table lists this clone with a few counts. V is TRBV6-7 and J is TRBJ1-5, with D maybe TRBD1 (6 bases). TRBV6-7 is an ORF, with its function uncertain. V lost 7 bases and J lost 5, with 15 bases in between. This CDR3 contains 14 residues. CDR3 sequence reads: CASTPTGFDQPQHF. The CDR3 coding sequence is TGTGCCAGCACCCCTACAGGGTTCGATCAGCCCCAGCATTTT.

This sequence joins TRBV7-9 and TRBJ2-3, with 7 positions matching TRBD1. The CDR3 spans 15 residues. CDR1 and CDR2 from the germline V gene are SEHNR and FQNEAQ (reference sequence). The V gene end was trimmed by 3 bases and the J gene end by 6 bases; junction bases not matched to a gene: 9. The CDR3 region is CASSFQRGLVDTQYF. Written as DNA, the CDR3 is TGTGCCAGCAGCTTCCAGAGGGGGCTCGTGGATACGCAGTATTTT.

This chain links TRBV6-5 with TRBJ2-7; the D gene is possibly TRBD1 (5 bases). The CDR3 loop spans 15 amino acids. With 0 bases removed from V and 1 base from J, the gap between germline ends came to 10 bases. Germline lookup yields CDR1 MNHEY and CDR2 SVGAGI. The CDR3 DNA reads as TGTGCCAGCAGTTACTCTCAGGGATGGTCCTACGAGCAGTACTTC. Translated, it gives CASSYSQGWSYEQYF.

The CDR3: CASSVDSSGNTIYF. The CDR3 DNA follows: TGTGCCAGCAGCGTGGACAGCTCTGGAAACACCATATATTTT. The rearrangement links TRBV9 to TRBJ1-3; possibly TRBD1 for D (6 bases). The CDR3 is made up of 14 amino acids. The V end was cut by 2 bases, the J end by 0 bases, with 6 bases between. Germline V gene sequence: CDR1 SGDLS, CDR2 YYNGEE.

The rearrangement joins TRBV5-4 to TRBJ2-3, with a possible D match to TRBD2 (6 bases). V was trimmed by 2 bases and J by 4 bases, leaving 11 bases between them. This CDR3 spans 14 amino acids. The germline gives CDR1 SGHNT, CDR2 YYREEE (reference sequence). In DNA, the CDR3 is TGTGCCAGCAGCTTACCGCCGGGGGCAGATACGCAGTATTTT. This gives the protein CASSLPPGADTQYF. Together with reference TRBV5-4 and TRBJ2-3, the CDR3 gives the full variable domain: ETGVTQSPTHLIKTRGQQVTLRCSSQSGHNTVSWYQQALGQGPQFIFQYYREEENGRGNFPPRFSGLQFPNYSSELNVNALELDDSALYLCASSLPPGADTQYFGPGTRLTVL.

The CDR3 DNA follows: TGTGCCAGCAGCATACCAGGTAGAGCAGAGACCCAGTACTTC. Its protein is CASSIPGRAETQYF. The chain recombines TRBV11-2 with TRBJ2-5; D not resolved. The germline V gene encodes CDR1 SGHAT and CDR2 FQNNGV. CDR3 length: 14 amino acids. V was cut by 5 bases and J by 4 bases, with 14 bases left in between. Looking up the rest from reference TRBV11-2 and TRBJ2-5 gives the full variable domain: EAGVAQSPRYKIIEKRQSVAFWCNPISGHATLYWYQQILGQGPKLLIQFQNNGVVDDSQLPKDRFSAERLKGVDSTLKIQPAKLEDSAVYLCASSIPGRAETQYFGPGTRLLVL.

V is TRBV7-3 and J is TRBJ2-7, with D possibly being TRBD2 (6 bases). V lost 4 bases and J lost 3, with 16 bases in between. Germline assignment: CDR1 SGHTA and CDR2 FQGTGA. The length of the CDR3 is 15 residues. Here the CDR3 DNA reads TGTGCCAGCAGCTCCCCTGGAGAGGGACTCTACGAGCAGTACTTC. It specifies CASSSPGEGLYEQYF. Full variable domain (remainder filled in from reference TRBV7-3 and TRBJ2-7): GAGVSQTPSNKVTEKGKYVELRCDPISGHTALYWYRQSLGQGPEFLIYFQGTGAADDSGLPNDRFFAVRPEGSVSTLKIQRTERGDSAVYLCASSSPGEGLYEQYFGPGTRLTVT.

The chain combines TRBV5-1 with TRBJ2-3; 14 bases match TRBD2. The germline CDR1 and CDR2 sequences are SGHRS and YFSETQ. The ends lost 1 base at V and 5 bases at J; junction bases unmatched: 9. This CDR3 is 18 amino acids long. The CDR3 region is CASSLRSTSGGAKDTQYF. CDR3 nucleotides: TGCGCCAGCAGCTTGCGATCGACTAGCGGGGGGGCCAAAGATACGCAGTATTTT.

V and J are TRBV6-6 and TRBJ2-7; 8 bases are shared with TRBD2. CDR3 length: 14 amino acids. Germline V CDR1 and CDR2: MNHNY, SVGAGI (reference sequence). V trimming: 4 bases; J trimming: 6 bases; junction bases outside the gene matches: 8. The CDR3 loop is CASSSPGLVLEQYF. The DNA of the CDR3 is TGTGCCAGCAGTTCACCGGGACTAGTCCTCGAGCAGTACTTC.

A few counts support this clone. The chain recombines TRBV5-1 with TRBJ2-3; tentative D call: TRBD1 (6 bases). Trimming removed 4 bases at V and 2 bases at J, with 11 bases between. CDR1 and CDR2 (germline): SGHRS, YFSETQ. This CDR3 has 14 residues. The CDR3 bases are TGCGCCAGCAGCCCGGGACACTTCACAGATACGCAGTATTTT. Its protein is CASSPGHFTDTQYF.

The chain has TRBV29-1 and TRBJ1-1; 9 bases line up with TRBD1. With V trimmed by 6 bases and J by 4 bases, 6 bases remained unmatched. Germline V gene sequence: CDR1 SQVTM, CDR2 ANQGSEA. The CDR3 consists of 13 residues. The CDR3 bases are TGCAGCGTATCAATGACAGGGGGCACTGAAGCTTTCTTT. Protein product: CSVSMTGGTEAFF.

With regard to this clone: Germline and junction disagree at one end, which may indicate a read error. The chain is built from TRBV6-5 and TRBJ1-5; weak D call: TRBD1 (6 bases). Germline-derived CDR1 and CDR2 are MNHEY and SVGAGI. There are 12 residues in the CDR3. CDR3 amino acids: CASSYSRDTLIF. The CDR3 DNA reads TGTGCCAGCAGTTACTCGAGGGACACTTTGATTTTT.

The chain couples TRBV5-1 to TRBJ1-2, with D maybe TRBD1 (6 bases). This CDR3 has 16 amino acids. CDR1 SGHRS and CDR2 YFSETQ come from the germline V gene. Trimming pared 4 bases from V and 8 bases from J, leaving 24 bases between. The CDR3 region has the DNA TGCGCCAGCAGCCCACGCTACGGCAGGGGAATTGGGGGCTACACCTTC. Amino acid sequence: CASSPRYGRGIGGYTF.

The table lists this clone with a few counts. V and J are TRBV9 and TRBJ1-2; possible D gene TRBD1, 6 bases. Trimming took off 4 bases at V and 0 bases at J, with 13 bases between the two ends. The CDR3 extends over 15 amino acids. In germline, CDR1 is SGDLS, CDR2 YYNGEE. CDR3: CASSLTGSANYGYTF. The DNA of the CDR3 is TGTGCCAGCAGCTTGACAGGTTCAGCTAACTATGGCTACACCTTC. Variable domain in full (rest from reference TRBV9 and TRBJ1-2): DSGVTQTPKHLITATGQRVTLRCSPRSGDLSVYWYQQSLDQGLQFLIQYYNGEERAKGNILERFSAQQFPDLHSELNLSSLELGDSALYFCASSLTGSANYGYTFGSGTRLTVV.

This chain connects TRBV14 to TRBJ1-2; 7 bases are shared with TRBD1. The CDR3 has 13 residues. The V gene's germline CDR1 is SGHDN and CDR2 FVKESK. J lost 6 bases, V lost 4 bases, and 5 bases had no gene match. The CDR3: CASSRDRVDGYTF. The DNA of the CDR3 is TGTGCCAGCAGCCGAGACAGGGTCGATGGCTACACCTTC. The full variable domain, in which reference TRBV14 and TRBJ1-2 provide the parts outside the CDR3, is EAGVTQFPSHSVIEKGQTVTLRCDPISGHDNLYWYRRVMGKEIKFLLHFVKESKQDESGMPNNRFLAERTGGTYSTLKVQPAELEDSGVYFCASSRDRVDGYTFGSGTRLTVV.

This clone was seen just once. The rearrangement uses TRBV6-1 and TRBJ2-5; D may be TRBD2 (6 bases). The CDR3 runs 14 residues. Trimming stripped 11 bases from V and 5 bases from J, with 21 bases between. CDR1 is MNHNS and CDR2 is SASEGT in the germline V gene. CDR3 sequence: CALQRFGGYETQYF. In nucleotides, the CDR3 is TGTGCCCTCCAGCGGTTTGGGGGGTACGAGACCCAGTACTTC.